A single sample gave rise to the 20 T cell receptor beta chains below, sequenced in a study of blood T cell repertoires in COVID-19. Some clones are missing from TCRdb's copy, which holds only in-frame ones; the method was immunoSEQ multiplex PCR. In the table there are 300,000 to 350,000 clones, around nine tenths of which are singletons. The sequencing sample was made of PBMCs or T cells enriched from blood (not recorded which). Every receptor here comes from a woman in her twenties or thirties who had been exposed to COVID-19.

This rearrangement joins TRBV5-1 to TRBJ2-7; D is undetermined. Germline lookup yields CDR1 SGHRS and CDR2 YFSETQ. Deletions cut 4 bases from V and 2 bases from J, with 16 bases between. The CDR3 is 15 amino acids. CDR3 amino acids: CASSPDSSQTYEQYF. Written as DNA, the CDR3 is TGCGCCAGCAGCCCAGACTCTTCCCAAACCTACGAGCAGTACTTC.

This clone was counted a single time. Other DNA sequences within the sample encode an identical CDR3. The chain uses TRBV5-1 and TRBJ2-1, with TRBD1 as a possible D gene (6 bases). Germline CDR1 reads SGHRS; CDR2 reads YFSETQ. The CDR3 has 13 residues. V lost 0 bases to trimming and J lost 10 bases, with 11 bases between them. CDR3 nucleotides: TGCGCCAGCAGCTTGGAGGGGGTTAACGAGCAGTTCTTC. It encodes CASSLEGVNEQFF.

The chain carries TRBV4-2 and TRBJ2-7; a possible D gene is TRBD2 (5 bases). Deletions cut 7 bases from V and 2 bases from J, with 21 bases between. The CDR3 contains 16 residues. Germline V gene lookup returns CDR1 LGHNA and CDR2 YNFKEQ. The CDR3 DNA follows: TGTGCCAGCATGAGTAACGACCGGGATTTTGCCTACGAGCAGTACTTC. Its translation: CASMSNDRDFAYEQYF.

This rearrangement joins TRBV3-1 (or the pseudogene TRBV3-2) to TRBJ2-1; 7 positions agree with TRBD2. Losses at the gene ends were 4 bases for V and 5 bases for J; bases not matched to a gene: 8. The germline V gene encodes CDR1 LGHDT and CDR2 YNNKEL (reference sequence). The CDR3 is 15 residues long. The DNA of the CDR3 is TGTGCCAGCAGCCTTCAGCGGGGACTACACAATGAGCAGTTCTTC. Its protein is CASSLQRGLHNEQFF.

V is TRBV19 and J is TRBJ2-1, with D possibly TRBD2 on 5 matching bases. There are 16 residues in the CDR3. Germline V gene sequence: CDR1 LNHDA, CDR2 SQIVND (reference sequence). V lost 1 base and J lost 7, with 17 bases in between. The CDR3 loop reads CASSIVPGSDANEQFF. The CDR3 DNA is TGTGCCAGTAGTATAGTACCGGGATCGGATGCGAATGAGCAGTTCTTC.

This sequence joins TRBV19 and TRBJ2-3; TRBD2 matches at 7 bases. The CDR3 totals 15 residues. V lost 1 base to trimming and J lost 1 base; unmatched junction nucleotides: 2. CDR1 is LNHDA, CDR2 SQIVND, per germline (reference sequence). This CDR3 is CASSIGGRGTDTQYF. As DNA, the CDR3 is TGTGCCAGTAGTATAGGAGGGAGGGGCACAGATACGCAGTATTTT. Complete variable domain (other parts from reference TRBV19 and TRBJ2-3): DGGITQSPKYLFRKEGQNVTLSCEQNLNHDAMYWYRQDPGQGLRLIYYSQIVNDFQKGDIAEGYSVSREKKESFPLTVTSAQKNPTAFYLCASSIGGRGTDTQYFGPGTRLTVL.

The V gene is TRBV27, the J gene TRBJ2-7, with unresolved D. V lost 6 bases and J lost 6, with 15 bases in between. CDR1 is MNHEY and CDR2 is SMNVEV in the germline V gene (reference sequence). CDR3 size: 13 residues. DNA of the CDR3: TGTGCCAGCAGCGAGAAAGATGTACGCGAGCAGTACTTC. Translating it yields CASSEKDVREQYF.

The V call is TRBV28, the J call TRBJ2-3; 10 bases line up with TRBD2. CDR3 length: 17 residues. Germline V CDR1 and CDR2: MDHEN, SYDVKM. V gave up 3 bases and J gave up 4 bases; unmatched junction bases: 10. The chain's CDR3 is CASSLRFGTSVADTQYF. The CDR3 nucleotides read TGTGCCAGCAGTTTGAGGTTTGGGACTAGCGTGGCAGATACGCAGTATTTT.

The chain carries TRBV6-5 and TRBJ2-3, with 9 bases lining up with TRBD1. Germline V lookup: CDR1 MNHEY, CDR2 SVGAGI. V shed 6 bases and J 15 bases; nucleotides not matched to a gene: 10. The CDR3 runs 12 residues. The CDR3: CASRQGQGVEYF. Written as DNA, the CDR3 is TGTGCCAGCAGGCAGGGACAGGGTGTTGAATATTTT.

This rearrangement joins TRBV3-1 (or the pseudogene TRBV3-2) to TRBJ2-7, with D tentatively TRBD2 (5 bases). Germline CDR1 reads LGHDT; CDR2 reads YNNKEL (reference sequence). This CDR3 has 16 residues. Deletions cut 1 base from V and 6 bases from J, with 19 bases between. The CDR3 is CASSQALEGAGVEQYF. In nucleotides, the CDR3 is TGTGCCAGCAGCCAAGCTCTAGAGGGAGCAGGCGTCGAGCAGTACTTC.

This chain connects TRBV19 to TRBJ1-4; TRBD1 agrees at 9 bases. Trimming took 6 bases from V and 5 from J; bases not matched to a gene: 7. The CDR3 is made up of 15 amino acids. The germline V gene encodes CDR1 LNHDA and CDR2 SQIVND (reference sequence). CDR3 sequence: CASRNRQGENEKLFF. In DNA form, the CDR3 reads TGTGCCAGTAGAAACCGACAGGGGGAGAATGAAAAACTGTTTTTT.

This clone was seen a handful of times. This chain joins TRBV7-3 and TRBJ1-1, with D possibly matching TRBD1 (5 bases). Germline CDR1 and CDR2: SGHTA and FQGTGA. The CDR3 consists of 14 residues. Between the trimmed V and J ends, which lost 2 bases and 1 base, there was a span of 8 bases. For the CDR3, the DNA is TGTGCCAGCAGCTTAGGGCAGGGGAACACTGAAGCTTTCTTT. It translates to CASSLGQGNTEAFF.

This rearrangement joins TRBV2 to TRBJ1-2; D is perhaps TRBD1 (6 bases). This CDR3 spans 15 amino acids. CDR1 is SNHLY and CDR2 is FYNNEI in the germline V gene. Between the trimmed V and J ends, which lost 2 bases and 5 bases, there was a span of 15 bases. CDR3 nucleotides: TGTGCCAGCAGTGAAATGCTTACAGGGAATTATGGCTACACCTTC. This gives the protein CASSEMLTGNYGYTF.

The chain links TRBV5-1 to TRBJ2-3, with 16 bases lining up with TRBD2. The V gene's germline CDR1 is SGHRS and CDR2 YFSETQ. This CDR3 is 17 amino acids long. J lost 2 bases, V lost 3 bases, and 3 bases had no gene match. DNA for the CDR3: TGCGCCAGCAGCTCGGGACTAGCGGGAGGGATCACAGATACGCAGTATTTT. Amino acid sequence: CASSSGLAGGITDTQYF.

The chain links TRBV5-1 to TRBJ2-3, with D possibly matching TRBD2 (6 bases). V shed 4 bases and J shed 0 bases, with 15 bases lying between them. Germline loops: CDR1 SGHRS, CDR2 YFSETQ. This CDR3 comprises 16 residues. This CDR3 reads CASSPGVAVSTDTQYF. CDR3 in DNA: TGCGCCAGCAGCCCGGGGGTCGCGGTAAGCACAGATACGCAGTATTTT.

CDR3 bases: TGTGCCAGCGTGGACAATTCTGGAAACACCATATATTTT. Protein sequence: CASVDNSGNTIYF. J is TRBJ1-3 and V is TRBV6-5; D may be TRBD1 (5 bases). Germline V gives CDR1 MNHEY, CDR2 SVGAGI. Trimming removed 8 bases from V and 1 base from J, with 9 bases in between. CDR3 length: 13 residues.

The chain combines TRBV6-5 with TRBJ2-1; 9 positions match TRBD1. Germline values: CDR1 MNHEY, CDR2 SVGAGI. The CDR3 totals 13 residues. Trimming took 6 bases from V and 9 from J; bases not matched to a gene: 6. CDR3 DNA: TGTGCCAGCAGCTTGGACAGGGGATCTGAGCAGTTCTTC. This codes for CASSLDRGSEQFF.

The rearrangement joins TRBV15 to TRBJ1-2; perhaps TRBD1 as D (6 bases). V gave up 0 bases and J gave up 4 bases, with 15 bases separating them. This CDR3 is 16 amino acids long. CDR1 and CDR2 (germline): LNHNV, YYDKDF (reference sequence). The CDR3 region has the DNA TGTGCCACCAGCAGAGAAGCAACAGGGTCGGGCTATGGCTACACCTTC. It specifies CATSREATGSGYGYTF.

This clone was counted between two and nine times. The chain recombines TRBV5-5 with TRBJ2-2; TRBD2 aligns across 7 bases. CDR3 length: 17 amino acids. Looked up from germline, CDR1 is SGHKS and CDR2 is YYEKEE (reference sequence). V dropped 3 bases and J dropped 1; count of bases not matched to a gene: 9. DNA for the CDR3: TGTGCCAGCAGCTCACTCGTCCCTAGCGGGAACACCGGGGAGCTGTTTTTT. Translating gives CASSSLVPSGNTGELFF.

The chain recombines TRBV5-1 with TRBJ2-7, with D possibly being TRBD2 (5 bases). Germline CDR1 reads SGHRS; CDR2 reads YFSETQ. V shed 0 bases and J shed 5 bases, with 12 bases lying between them. The CDR3 length is 14 residues. In DNA form, the CDR3 reads TGCGCCAGCAGCTTGGGAGGGCGTTCCCACGAGCAGTACTTC. This encodes CASSLGGRSHEQYF.